These 30 T cell receptor beta chains originate from one sample sequenced in a study of blood T cell repertoires in COVID-19 (dated by TCRdb to about 2020). The method was the immunoSEQ multiplex PCR assay. TCRdb took this table from immuneACCESS and kept in-frame rearrangements with V and J called. Such tables lack part of the clones; where checked against another copy, unresolved V genes explain under half of the gap, and the rest is unexplained. Here the sample has approximately 300,000 clones; roughly 90% occur a single time. The top ten clones comprise roughly 6.5% of the sample. Sequenced material: peripheral blood. These receptors all stem from a man in his late teens or twenties who had recovered from COVID-19.

CDR3 coding DNA: TGCGCCAGCAGCCAAGATATCGGGGACAGAGGTGCAACTAATGAAAAACTGTTTTTT. Its translation is CASSQDIGDRGATNEKLFF. The chain is built from TRBV4-1 and TRBJ1-4, with TRBD1 matching 7 bases. Germline CDR1 reads MGHRA; CDR2 reads YSYEKL. The V gene end was trimmed by 0 bases and the J gene end by 0 bases; junction bases not matched to a gene: 10. This CDR3 has 19 residues.

This clone was detected only a few times. The rearrangement joins TRBV11-2 to TRBJ2-7; 9 bases are shared with TRBD1. This CDR3 is built from 15 residues. The V segment lost 3 bases and the J segment 3 bases; nucleotides outside the gene matches: 6. Germline V lookup: CDR1 SGHAT, CDR2 FQNNGV. The CDR3: CASSFAGGQGYEQYF. The CDR3 DNA reads as TGTGCCAGCAGCTTCGCCGGGGGACAGGGCTACGAGCAGTACTTC.

This chain connects TRBV6-2 or TRBV6-3 to TRBJ2-7, with D perhaps TRBD1 (6 bases). Germline lookup yields CDR1 MNHEY and CDR2 SVGEGT. The CDR3 is 21 residues long. Trimming left V 0 bases short and J 2 bases short, with 29 bases between. The CDR3 sequence: CASSYSGLGGQWDKTTYEQYF. The CDR3 DNA sequence: TGTGCCAGCAGTTACTCGGGCTTAGGGGGTCAGTGGGATAAAACCACCTACGAGCAGTACTTC.

The J gene is TRBJ1-1, the V gene TRBV6-5, with unresolved D. CDR3 length: 13 residues. Trimming shortened V by 2 bases and J by 3 bases, and 7 bases separated the two germline ends. Germline V gene sequence: CDR1 MNHEY, CDR2 SVGAGI. CDR3 sequence: CASSYRTYTEAFF. Here the CDR3 DNA reads TGTGCCAGCAGTTACCGGACTTACACTGAAGCTTTCTTT.

V and J are TRBV7-9 and TRBJ1-2, with D maybe TRBD1 (5 bases). CDR1 and CDR2 from the germline V gene are SEHNR and FQNEAQ (reference sequence). Trimming took 5 bases from V and 4 from J, leaving 17 bases between them. CDR3 size: 15 residues. The CDR3 region has the DNA TGTGCCAGCAGCCCCTTCCAGGGTCTATCCTATGGCTACACCTTC. The encoded protein is CASSPFQGLSYGYTF.

CDR3 amino acids: CASSSAGLAGGTYEQYF. The CDR3 coding sequence is TGTGCCAGCAGCTCAGCCGGACTAGCGGGAGGTACCTACGAGCAGTACTTC. V is TRBV7-9 and J is TRBJ2-7; 14 bases match TRBD2. The CDR3 length is 17 residues. J lost 2 bases, V lost 4 bases, and 7 bases had no gene match. Per germline, CDR1 SEHNR and CDR2 FQNEAQ (reference sequence).

This chain uses TRBV11-1 with TRBJ2-1; D is perhaps TRBD1 (6 bases). CDR3 length: 15 residues. The germline CDR1 and CDR2 sequences are SGHAT and FQDESV (reference sequence). Trimming removed 2 bases at V and 0 bases at J, with 8 bases between. The CDR3: CASSLMGASYNEQFF. In DNA form, the CDR3 reads TGTGCCAGCAGCTTAATGGGGGCCTCCTACAATGAGCAGTTCTTC.

The gene calls are TRBV7-9 and TRBJ1-2; no definite D call. Germline V gene data show CDR1 as SEHNR and CDR2 as FQNEAQ (reference sequence). The CDR3 spans 15 residues. The V gene lost 1 base and the J gene lost 1 base, with 10 bases spanning the gap. The DNA of the CDR3 is TGTGCCAGCAGCTTAGTACAGCTCGATAACTATGGCTACACCTTC. Encoded protein: CASSLVQLDNYGYTF.

This chain connects TRBV10-3 to TRBJ2-1, with 15 bases lining up with TRBD2. The junction had 1 base not matched to a gene; V was cut back by 3 bases and J by 7 bases. This CDR3 region has 15 residues. Germline V CDR1 and CDR2: ENHRY, SYGVKD. The CDR3 DNA is TGTGCCATCAGTGAAGGACTAGCGGGGGGGAATGAGCAGTTCTTC. Protein product: CAISEGLAGGNEQFF.

The CDR3 DNA reads TGCAGTGCTAACACTAACTATGGCTACACCTTC. It specifies CSANTNYGYTF. The rearrangement uses TRBV20-1 and TRBJ1-2, with unresolved D. Trimming stripped 4 bases from V and 0 bases from J, with 3 bases between. This CDR3 is 11 amino acids long. Germline V lookup: CDR1 DFQATT, CDR2 SNEGSKA (reference sequence).

The chain carries TRBV25-1 and TRBJ1-1; possible D gene TRBD1, 6 bases. The V end lost 0 bases, the J end lost 3 bases, and 11 bases lay between the germline ends. The CDR3 runs to 15 residues. CDR1 is MGHDK and CDR2 is SYGVNS in the germline V gene. CDR3 nucleotide sequence: TGTGCCAGCAGTGAATATGGGAGGGGGGACACTGAAGCTTTCTTT. Its translation is CASSEYGRGDTEAFF.

The chain is built from TRBV9 and TRBJ2-1; a weak D match, TRBD2 (6 bases). The CDR3 extends over 16 amino acids. Deletions cut 5 bases from V and 7 bases from J, with 22 bases between. Germline CDR1 is SGDLS and CDR2 is YYNGEE. The CDR3 loop is CASSPVAGTSRNEQFF. The CDR3 nucleotides are TGTGCCAGCAGTCCAGTGGCGGGGACTTCAAGGAATGAGCAGTTCTTC.

The chain carries TRBV11-2 and TRBJ2-7; D is ambiguous. Germline lookup yields CDR1 SGHAT and CDR2 FQNNGV. This CDR3 contains 16 residues. V gave up 2 bases and J gave up 0 bases, with 14 bases separating them. The CDR3 DNA is TGTGCCAGCAGCTTAAGATTTCTGGAGAGCTCCTACGAGCAGTACTTC. It yields the protein CASSLRFLESSYEQYF.

The chain links TRBV27 to TRBJ2-2; 12 bases are a match to TRBD2. V was pared by 8 bases and J by 7 bases, with 17 bases of the junction left unmatched. This CDR3 contains 18 residues. The germline gives CDR1 MNHEY, CDR2 SMNVEV (reference sequence). The CDR3, as DNA: TGTGCCAGCCGTACCAGGGGGCTACTAGCGGGAGGAATCGGGGAGCTGTTTTTT. This codes for CASRTRGLLAGGIGELFF.

The CDR3 sequence: CASSPTGLGNTIYF. CDR3 nucleotides: TGTGCCAGCAGCCCAACAGGGCTTGGAAACACCATATATTTT. The chain links TRBV3-1 (or the pseudogene TRBV3-2) to TRBJ1-3; possibly TRBD1 for D (6 bases). V was cut by 4 bases and J by 3 bases, with 10 bases left in between. The CDR3 sequence is 14 residues long. Germline CDR1 LGHDT, CDR2 YNNKEL (reference sequence).

This clone was counted once. This chain joins TRBV27 and TRBJ2-7; 7 bases map to TRBD1. This CDR3 is 13 amino acids long. Per the germline V gene, CDR1 is MNHEY and CDR2 is SMNVEV (reference sequence). V was pared by 6 bases and J by 4 bases, with 6 bases of the junction left unmatched. Written as DNA, the CDR3 is TGTGCCAGCAGAAGGGACAGCCGTTACGAGCAGTACTTC. Amino acids: CASRRDSRYEQYF.

The chain couples TRBV5-1 to TRBJ2-5; maybe TRBD2 (7 bases). The V gene's germline CDR1 is SGHRS and CDR2 YFSETQ. Trimming took 5 bases from V and 4 from J, leaving 18 bases between them. This CDR3 spans 15 amino acids. In DNA form, the CDR3 reads TGCGCCAGCAGTGAGGCCGCGGGGGCGTCAGAGACCCAGTACTTC. Protein product: CASSEAAGASETQYF.

The chain combines TRBV2 with TRBJ1-2; 7 bases align to TRBD1. The length of the CDR3 is 14 residues. Trimming at V came to 7 bases and at J to 3 bases, leaving 8 bases not matched to a gene. Germline V gene lookup returns CDR1 SNHLY and CDR2 FYNNEI. CDR3 in amino acids: CASTFQGDDYGYTF. Here the CDR3 DNA reads TGTGCCAGCACGTTTCAGGGGGATGACTATGGCTACACCTTC.

A remark on this clone: Other DNA sequences in this sample translate to the same CDR3. This chain links TRBV12-3 or TRBV12-4 with TRBJ1-1; D is undetermined. Trimming removed 6 bases at V and 7 bases at J, with 9 bases between. This CDR3 is built from 11 residues. The CDR3 DNA reads TGTGCCAGCAGCACAGCCAGTGAAGCTTTCTTT. This gives the protein CASSTASEAFF.

V is TRBV5-1 and J is TRBJ2-7; no definite D call. There are 13 residues in the CDR3. Trimming stripped 1 base from V and 3 bases from J, with 8 bases between. CDR1 and CDR2 (germline): SGHRS, YFSETQ. CDR3 protein: CASSLLRNYEQYF. Written as DNA, the CDR3 is TGCGCCAGCAGCTTGCTCAGAAACTACGAGCAGTACTTC. Full variable domain (remainder filled in from reference TRBV5-1 and TRBJ2-7): KAGVTQTPRYLIKTRGQQVTLSCSPISGHRSVSWYQQTPGQGLQFLFEYFSETQRNKGNFPGRFSGRQFSNSRSEMNVSTLELGDSALYLCASSLLRNYEQYFGPGTRLTVT.

The V and J genes are TRBV11-2 and TRBJ2-5; D might be TRBD1 (7 bases). The CDR3 extends over 17 amino acids. V lost 1 base to trimming and J lost 4 bases, with 19 bases between them. CDR1 and CDR2 from the germline V gene are SGHAT and FQNNGV. In DNA form, the CDR3 reads TGTGCCAGCAGCTTAGCCTGGAGACAGGGAGGTGGAGAGACCCAGTACTTC. This codes for CASSLAWRQGGGETQYF.

CDR3: CSVEDLTSDNEQFF. DNA of the CDR3: TGCAGCGTTGAAGATCTGACTAGCGACAATGAGCAGTTCTTC. The genes are TRBV29-1 and TRBJ2-1, with 8 nucleotides matching TRBD2. V lost 0 bases to trimming and J lost 5 bases; unmatched junction nucleotides: 3. The CDR3 has 14 residues. Germline V CDR1 and CDR2: SQVTM, ANQGSEA.

This clone has only one observation. The chain employs TRBV6-5 and TRBJ1-2; 8 bases fit TRBD1. This CDR3 has 13 residues. Germline loops: CDR1 MNHEY, CDR2 SVGAGI. V was pared by 6 bases and J by 7 bases, with 7 bases of the junction left unmatched. The DNA for the CDR3 is TGTGCCAGCAGCCCGGACAGGGCCAGTGGCTACACCTTC. This encodes CASSPDRASGYTF.

This sequence joins TRBV29-1 and TRBJ2-4; perhaps TRBD2 as D (6 bases). V lost 5 bases and J lost 2, with 19 bases in between. The CDR3 is 16 residues long. Per the germline V gene, CDR1 is SQVTM and CDR2 is ANQGSEA. In DNA form, the CDR3 reads TGCAGCGTTATCCCGGCGGAGGGAGTATCCAAAAACATTCAGTACTTC. This codes for CSVIPAEGVSKNIQYF.

J is TRBJ1-3 and V is TRBV28; TRBD1 matches 7 bases. The ends lost 5 bases at V and 0 bases at J; junction bases unmatched: 7. CDR1 and CDR2 from the germline V gene are MDHEN and SYDVKM. The CDR3 loop spans 16 amino acids. This chain's CDR3 is CASSTIRGSSGNTIYF. CDR3 bases: TGTGCCAGCAGTACAATCAGGGGGAGCTCTGGAAACACCATATATTTT.

This clone was observed a single time. V and J are TRBV13 and TRBJ2-1; D gene uncertain. The germline gives CDR1 PRHDT, CDR2 FYEKMQ (reference sequence). The V gene lost 0 bases and the J gene lost 0 bases, with 12 bases spanning the gap. The CDR3 covers 17 residues. The CDR3 loop reads CASSLGSRLGSYNEQFF. CDR3 nucleotide sequence: TGTGCCAGCAGCTTAGGCTCGAGACTTGGCTCCTACAATGAGCAGTTCTTC.

V is TRBV6-2 or TRBV6-3 and J is TRBJ1-2, with D possibly matching TRBD1 (6 bases). The CDR3 sequence is 13 residues long. Germline V gene sequence: CDR1 MNHEY, CDR2 SVGEGT. V lost 1 base to trimming and J lost 8 bases, with 11 bases between them. DNA of the CDR3: TGTGCCAGCAGTTACTGGGGGCGAGAAGGCTACACCTTC. Translating it yields CASSYWGREGYTF.

The chain employs TRBV27 and TRBJ1-1; the D gene is possibly TRBD1 (6 bases). Germline-derived CDR1 and CDR2 are MNHEY and SMNVEV (reference sequence). This CDR3 comprises 15 residues. The ends were cut back, 4 bases at V and 3 bases at J, with 15 bases in the middle. The CDR3 spells CASSSGGGGDTEAFF. The CDR3 nucleotides read TGTGCCAGCAGTTCGGGAGGGGGAGGTGACACTGAAGCTTTCTTT.

The chain combines TRBV5-1 with TRBJ2-2; TRBD1 is a possible D gene (6 bases). The germline V gene encodes CDR1 SGHRS and CDR2 YFSETQ. V lost 0 bases to trimming and J lost 4 bases, with 16 bases between them. There are 17 residues in the CDR3. This chain's CDR3 is CASSLEGGRYSTGELFF. CDR3 bases: TGCGCCAGCAGCTTGGAAGGGGGTCGGTATAGCACCGGGGAGCTGTTTTTT.

The V gene is TRBV27, the J gene TRBJ2-1, with 12 bases matching TRBD2. With V trimmed by 4 bases and J by 6 bases, 16 bases remained unmatched. There are 19 residues in the CDR3. Germline loops: CDR1 MNHEY, CDR2 SMNVEV (reference sequence). CDR3 amino acids: CASSSIWTSGTWAGNEQFF. DNA of the CDR3: TGTGCCAGCAGTTCCATATGGACTAGCGGGACTTGGGCAGGCAATGAGCAGTTCTTC.